Listed below are T cell receptor beta chains from one sample, sequenced in a study of glioma-infiltrating T cells. TCRdb reanalysed the multiplex PCR reads using MiXCR and keeps one entry per CDR3 protein. The data show about 93,000 distinct CDR3 sequences, around 37% seen once. The sequencing sample was made of glioma tissue, nonneoplastic brain tissue, or PBMCs (not recorded which). These receptors were taken from a human donor with low-grade glioma or glioblastoma, undergoing nonglioma brain surgery, or in good health (not recorded which). CDR3s include the opening cysteine and the closing phenylalanine or tryptophan. A D gene is named only where the DNA matches it firmly. Some rows have no size entry. The others give once, few or many, or a class for an expanded clone.

V	size	D	J	CDR3	DNA
TRBV19	many	.	TRBJ2-3	CASAGASTGTQYF	TGTGCCAGTGCCGGGGCTAGCACAGGTACGCAGTATTTT
TRBV6-6	.	.	TRBJ1-6	CASGESSGSPLHF	TGTGCCAGCGGTGAGTCCAGCGGTTCACCCCTCCACTTT
TRBV5-6	.	TRBD1	TRBJ1-2	CASSPQGQGSGGYTF	TGTGCCAGCAGCCCCCAGGGACAGGGCTCCGGGGGCTACACCTTC
TRBV11-2	many	TRBD2	TRBJ2-3	CASSLAAGGPDTQYF	TGTGCCAGCAGCTTAGCAGCGGGGGGCCCAGATACGCAGTATTTT
TRBV20-1	.	TRBD2	TRBJ2-5	CSASNKRGVIGETKYF	TGCAGTGCTAGTAACAAGCGGGGGGTCATCGGCGAGACCAAGTACTTC
TRBV2	.	TRBD1	TRBJ1-1	CASSWEGGGTGAFF	TGTGCCAGCAGTTGGGAGGGAGGGGGCACTGGAGCTTTCTTT
TRBV6-1	many	.	TRBJ1-1	CASSSTGRVAFF	TGTGCCAGCAGTTCGACCGGCCGGGTCGCTTTCTTT
TRBV28	.	.	TRBJ2-2	CAITGPNTGELFF	TGTGCCATCACGGGGCCGAACACCGGGGAGCTGTTTTTT
TRBV28	many	.	TRBJ2-1	CASRTGPVEQFF	TGTGCCAGCAGAACAGGGCCTGTTGAGCAGTTCTTC
TRBV19	.	TRBD2	TRBJ2-1	CASSSRTVLAGEIGRPYNERFF	TGTGCCAGTAGTTCCAGGACAGTTCTAGCGGGAGAGATAGGTCGTCCCTACAATGAGCGGTTCTTC
TRBV25-1	many	.	TRBJ2-1	CASSEPTYNEQFF	TGTGCCAGCAGTGAGCCTACCTACAATGAGCAGTTCTTC
TRBV6-1	.	.	TRBJ1-5	CASSAGTLGVPQHF	TGTGCCAGCAGCGCCGGGACCTTGGGTGTGCCCCAGCATTTT
TRBV20-1	many	TRBD2	TRBJ2-1	CSTGTSYLGEQFF	TGCAGTACCGGGACTAGCTATTTGGGGGAGCAGTTCTTC
TRBV19	many	.	TRBJ1-1	CASSIQGAKNTEAFF	TGTGCCAGTAGTATACAGGGAGCTAAGAACACTGAAGCTTTCTTT
TRBV12-3/TRBV12-4	many	TRBD2	TRBJ2-7	CASSLDLAGEIEQYF	TGTGCCAGCAGTTTAGATCTAGCGGGAGAAATCGAGCAGTACTTC
TRBV29-1	.	TRBD1	TRBJ1-6	CSAATSGGPLHF	TGCAGCGCTGCGACCTCAGGGGGACCCCTCCACTTT
TRBV3-1	many	.	TRBJ1-4	CASSQDGELPNEKLFF	TGTGCCAGCAGCCAAGATGGGGAGTTGCCTAATGAAAAACTGTTTTTT
TRBV7-2	many	TRBD2	TRBJ2-5	CASSLGSGSGETQYF	TGTGCCAGCAGCTTAGGTAGCGGGAGTGGAGAGACCCAGTACTTC
TRBV13	many	.	TRBJ2-5	CASSLVGPYRETQYF	TGTGCCAGCAGCTTAGTCGGTCCATACCGGGAGACCCAGTACTTC
TRBV9	few	.	TRBJ1-2	CASSVDGFANGYTF	TGTGCCAGCAGCGTAGACGGATTCGCTAATGGCTACACCTTC
TRBV29-1	.	.	TRBJ2-1	CSVEETGWAKEQFF	TGCAGCGTTGAAGAGACGGGGTGGGCTAAAGAGCAGTTCTTC
TRBV15	.	.	TRBJ2-2	CATSSETGRGELFF	TGTGCCACCAGCAGCGAGACAGGGAGGGGGGAGCTGTTTTTT
TRBV27	.	TRBD2	TRBJ2-3	CASSFAWGGLAGGPRDTQYF	TGTGCCAGCAGTTTCGCCTGGGGAGGACTAGCGGGGGGGCCGAGGGATACGCAGTATTTT
TRBV5-1	many	.	TRBJ2-1	CASSPGQEGQNEQFF	TGCGCCAGCAGCCCTGGACAGGAGGGACAGAATGAGCAGTTCTTC
TRBV7-9	many	.	TRBJ1-6	CASSFAGQESPLHF	TGTGCCAGCAGCTTCGCGGGGCAAGAATCACCCCTCCACTTT
TRBV2	many	.	TRBJ2-3	CASIEAGAKDTQYF	TGTGCCAGCATTGAGGCGGGGGCAAAAGATACGCAGTATTTT
TRBV4-1	many	.	TRBJ2-3	CASSQDSWGGADTQYF	TGCGCCAGCAGCCAAGATTCATGGGGGGGCGCAGATACGCAGTATTTT
TRBV12-3/TRBV12-4	.	.	TRBJ1-5	CATSLRELKPQHF	TGTGCCACCTCTCTTAGGGAGCTTAAGCCCCAGCATTTT
TRBV7-8	.	.	TRBJ2-3	CAGSLGLADPTDTQYF	TGTGCCGGCAGCTTAGGGCTAGCTGACCCCACAGATACGCAGTATTTT
TRBV29-1	many	.	TRBJ2-7	CSVEDPPYEQYF	TGCAGCGTTGAAGATCCGCCTTACGAGCAGTACTTC
TRBV6-1	.	TRBD1	TRBJ2-3	CARSESDRVTDTQYF	TGTGCCCGCAGTGAGTCGGACAGGGTCACAGATACGCAGTATTTT
TRBV5-5	.	.	TRBJ1-5	CSSSFWNQPQHF	TGTTCCAGCAGCTTCTGGAATCAGCCCCAGCATTTT
TRBV5-5	few	TRBD1	TRBJ1-5	CASSHRPGQGPVGNQPQHF	TGTGCCAGCAGCCACCGACCGGGACAGGGCCCTGTTGGCAATCAGCCCCAGCATTTT
TRBV27	.	.	TRBJ2-7	CARTKRLGIHEQYF	TGTGCCAGAACCAAACGACTGGGGATCCACGAGCAGTACTTC
TRBV27	many	TRBD2	TRBJ2-7	CASSFPGRANEQYF	TGTGCCAGCAGTTTCCCCGGGAGGGCAAACGAGCAGTACTTC
TRBV10-3	.	.	TRBJ2-5	CAITERTAKETQYF	TGTGCCATCACTGAGCGGACGGCCAAGGAGACCCAGTACTTC
TRBV7-9	many	TRBD1	TRBJ2-7	CASSWKGLAGGSYEQYF	TGTGCCAGCAGCTGGAAAGGTCTTGCAGGGGGATCCTACGAGCAGTACTTC
TRBV7-8	.	TRBD2	TRBJ2-1	CACSSRSPGLAAYNEQFF	TGTGCCTGCAGCTCCCGCTCCCCGGGACTAGCGGCATACAATGAGCAGTTCTTC
TRBV9	.	.	TRBJ2-4	CASSVDEGRRNVQYF	TGTGCCAGTAGCGTAGATGAGGGGCGCCGAAACGTTCAGTACTTC
TRBV28	many	TRBD2	TRBJ2-7	CASSSTSAFGREQYF	TGTGCCAGCAGTTCGACTAGCGCCTTTGGGCGAGAGCAGTACTTC
TRBV28	.	TRBD2	TRBJ2-1	CASQRATSGNDEQLF	TGCGCCAGCCAAAGGGCGACTAGCGGGAACGATGAGCAGTTATTC
TRBV19	many	.	TRBJ1-5	CASSIRQGNNQPQHF	TGTGCCAGTAGTATTAGGCAGGGAAACAATCAGCCCCAGCATTTT
TRBV29-1	many	TRBD2	TRBJ2-1	CSVDPGGLYNEQFF	TGCAGCGTTGATCCGGGAGGCCTCTACAATGAGCAGTTCTTC
TRBV6-2/TRBV6-3	many	TRBD1	TRBJ2-2	CASRAGTGIGELFF	TGTGCCAGCAGGGCCGGGACAGGGATCGGGGAGCTGTTTTTT
TRBV27	many	TRBD1	TRBJ2-7	CASKINRGTYEQYF	TGTGCCAGCAAAATTAACAGGGGAACCTACGAGCAGTACTTC
TRBV20-1	once	.	TRBJ2-2	CSAMTVDTGELFF	TGCAGTGCCATGACAGTGGACACCGGGGAGCTGTTTTTT
TRBV2	many	.	TRBJ2-6	CASTSVSGANVLTF	TGTGCCAGCACCTCCGTTTCTGGGGCCAACGTCCTGACTTTC